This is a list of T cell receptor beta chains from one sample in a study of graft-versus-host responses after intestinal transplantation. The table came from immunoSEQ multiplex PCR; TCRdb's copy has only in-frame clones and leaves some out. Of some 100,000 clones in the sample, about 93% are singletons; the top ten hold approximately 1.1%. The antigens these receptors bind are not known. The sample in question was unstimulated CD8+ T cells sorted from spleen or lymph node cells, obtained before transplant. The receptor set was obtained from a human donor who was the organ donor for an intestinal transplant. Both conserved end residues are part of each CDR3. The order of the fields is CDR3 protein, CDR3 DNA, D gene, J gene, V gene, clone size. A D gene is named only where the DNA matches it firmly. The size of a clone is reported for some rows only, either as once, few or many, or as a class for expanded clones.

CASSGTSWYEQFF	TGTGCCAGCTCCGGGACTAGCTGGTATGAGCAGTTCTTC	TRBD2	TRBJ2-1	TRBV5-6	NA
CASSYETGGGGGYTF	TGTGCCAGCAGTTACGAGACGGGAGGCGGAGGGGGCTACACCTTC	NA	TRBJ1-2	TRBV6-5	NA
CASSWTSGSEQYF	TGTGCCAGCAGCTGGACTAGCGGGAGCGAGCAGTACTTC	TRBD2	TRBJ2-7	TRBV5-4	once
CASSLTRANEQFF	TGTGCCAGCAGCCTAACGAGGGCCAATGAGCAGTTCTTC	NA	TRBJ2-1	TRBV27	NA
CASSSTGSYEQYF	TGCGCCAGCAGCTCGACGGGCTCCTACGAGCAGTACTTC	NA	TRBJ2-7	TRBV5-1	NA
CASSEGLASDEQFF	TGTGCCAGCAGTGAGGGACTGGCTTCGGATGAGCAGTTCTTC	NA	TRBJ2-1	TRBV2	NA
CASSHKGAEAFF	TGCGCCAGCAGCCACAAGGGGGCTGAAGCTTTCTTT	NA	TRBJ1-1	TRBV5-1	NA
CASSFLAGLNEQFF	TGTGCCAGCAGTTTTCTCGCGGGCCTCAATGAGCAGTTCTTC	NA	TRBJ2-1	TRBV27	NA
CASRGWQTGYNEQFF	TGTGCCAGCAGAGGATGGCAGACAGGGTACAATGAGCAGTTCTTC	TRBD1	TRBJ2-1	TRBV28	NA
CASSLGREYSNEQFF	TGTGCCAGCAGCTTGGGGCGGGAGTATAGCAATGAGCAGTTCTTC	TRBD2	TRBJ2-1	TRBV5-4	NA
CASSTTGFGQPQHF	TGTGCCAGCAGCACCACAGGGTTCGGTCAGCCCCAGCATTTT	NA	TRBJ1-5	TRBV6-5	NA
CASRYRGGGEELFF	TGTGCCAGTAGATACAGGGGGGGCGGCGAGGAGCTGTTTTTT	NA	TRBJ2-2	TRBV19	NA
CASSTGLAQETQYF	TGTGCCAGCAGCACAGGACTAGCTCAAGAGACCCAGTACTTC	TRBD2	TRBJ2-5	TRBV5-4	NA
CSVVGQGAEAFF	TGCAGCGTTGTGGGACAGGGGGCTGAAGCTTTCTTT	TRBD1	TRBJ1-1	TRBV29-1	NA
CASSTPGSHEQYF	TGCGCCAGCAGCACCCCAGGGTCCCACGAGCAGTACTTC	NA	TRBJ2-7	TRBV5-1	NA
CASSLGGGLQETQYF	TGTGCCAGCAGCTTAGGTGGGGGCCTCCAAGAGACCCAGTACTTC	NA	TRBJ2-5	TRBV7-2	NA
CASSLSGLAGGLYEQYF	TGTGCCAGCAGTTTATCCGGACTAGCGGGAGGTTTGTACGAGCAGTACTTC	TRBD2	TRBJ2-7	TRBV27	NA
CASSTGGDGYTF	TGCGCCAGCAGCACGGGGGGGGATGGCTACACCTTC	NA	TRBJ1-2	TRBV5-1	NA
CASSQEPGSYEQYF	TGCGCCAGCAGCCAAGAGCCGGGCTCCTACGAGCAGTACTTC	NA	TRBJ2-7	TRBV4-1	NA
CASSLEEGRYGYTF	TGTGCCAGCAGTTTGGAGGAGGGGCGCTATGGCTACACCTTC	NA	TRBJ1-2	TRBV7-9	NA
CASSPGPKRADTQYF	TGTGCCAGCAGCCCAGGGCCCAAACGGGCCGATACGCAGTATTTT	NA	TRBJ2-3	TRBV4-2	NA
CASSLGTSARQAGVNEQFF	TGTGCCAGCAGCTTAGGGACTAGCGCGAGACAGGCGGGCGTCAATGAGCAGTTCTTC	TRBD2	TRBJ2-1	TRBV7-8	NA
CASSWDRNYGYTF	TGCGCCAGCAGCTGGGACAGGAATTATGGCTACACCTTC	TRBD1	TRBJ1-2	TRBV5-1	NA
CASSPLNQPQHF	TGTGCCAGCAGTCCCCTTAATCAGCCCCAGCATTTT	NA	TRBJ1-5	TRBV27	once
CASSPFGLAGSNEQFF	TGTGCCAGCAGCCCTTTCGGGCTAGCGGGTTCCAATGAGCAGTTCTTC	TRBD2	TRBJ2-1	TRBV28	NA
CASSLVSGALLYGYTF	TGTGCCAGCAGCCTCGTATCAGGGGCCTTACTCTATGGCTACACCTTC	NA	TRBJ1-2	TRBV13	NA
CASSQEYSYEQYF	TGTGCCAGCAGCCAAGAGTACTCCTACGAGCAGTACTTC	NA	TRBJ2-7	TRBV4-2	NA
CASSLWKRGLSYEQYF	TGTGCCAGCAGTTTATGGAAGCGGGGCCTCTCCTACGAGCAGTACTTC	TRBD2	TRBJ2-7	TRBV28	NA
CAWSNSPGSYEQYF	TGTGCCTGGAGTAACAGCCCGGGGAGCTACGAGCAGTACTTC	NA	TRBJ2-7	TRBV30	few
CASSQPSSSYNSPLHF	TGCGCCAGCAGCCAGCCCTCGAGCTCCTATAATTCACCCCTCCACTTT	NA	TRBJ1-6	TRBV4-1	NA
CASSPLDGDRGYGYTF	TGTGCCAGCAGCCCCCTGGACGGGGACAGGGGGTATGGCTACACCTTC	TRBD1	TRBJ1-2	TRBV9	NA
CASSLSTSGDTQYF	TGTGCCAGCTCACTCTCGACTAGCGGCGATACGCAGTATTTT	TRBD2	TRBJ2-3	TRBV18	NA
CASSLLLADNEQFF	TGTGCCAGCAGCTTACTACTAGCCGACAATGAGCAGTTCTTC	NA	TRBJ2-1	TRBV13	NA
CASSDPGYEQYF	TGTGCCAGCAGTGACCCAGGGTACGAGCAGTACTTC	NA	TRBJ2-7	TRBV6-1	NA
CASSPLSGAGGNKQFF	TGCGCCAGCAGCCCTTTGTCCGGAGCGGGAGGGAATAAGCAGTTCTTC	TRBD2	TRBJ2-1	TRBV4-1	NA
CASSFGVLQETQYF	TGTGCCAGCAGCTTCGGGGTCCTCCAAGAGACCCAGTACTTC	NA	TRBJ2-5	TRBV7-2	NA
CATSRDWRRRSSYEQYF	TGTGCCACCAGCAGAGATTGGCGACGGAGGAGCTCCTACGAGCAGTACTTC	NA	TRBJ2-7	TRBV15	NA
CASSQGGVYEQYF	TGTGCCAGCAGCCAGGGCGGGGTCTACGAGCAGTACTTC	NA	TRBJ2-7	TRBV9	NA
CASRVQGFSYEQYF	TGTGCCAGCAGGGTACAGGGGTTCTCCTACGAGCAGTACTTC	TRBD1	TRBJ2-7	TRBV5-5	NA
CASGSRPMGYTF	TGTGCCAGCGGATCCAGGCCCATGGGCTACACCTTC	NA	TRBJ1-2	TRBV27	NA
CASSGDSSYNEQFF	TGTGCCAGCAGCGGGGACAGCTCCTACAATGAGCAGTTCTTC	TRBD1	TRBJ2-1	TRBV9	NA
CASSTGANYGYTF	TGTGCCAGTAGTACGGGGGCTAACTATGGCTACACCTTC	NA	TRBJ1-2	TRBV19	NA
CASGLLDSSSYEQYF	TGTGCCAGCGGTTTGTTGGACAGCAGCTCCTACGAGCAGTACTTC	NA	TRBJ2-7	TRBV27	NA
CASSIRQDWYNEQFF	TGTGCCAGCAGCATACGACAGGATTGGTACAATGAGCAGTTCTTC	NA	TRBJ2-1	TRBV7-8	NA
CASSTPGTGRRGYYGYTF	TGTGCCAGCAGTACACCCGGGACAGGGCGACGAGGATACTATGGCTACACCTTC	TRBD1	TRBJ1-2	TRBV11-2	NA
CASSHGPGLAADEQYF	TGCGCCAGCAGTCACGGCCCGGGACTAGCGGCAGACGAGCAGTACTTC	TRBD2	TRBJ2-7	TRBV5-1	NA
CASSMISGRADEQFF	TGTGCCAGTAGTATGATTAGCGGGAGGGCCGATGAGCAGTTCTTC	TRBD2	TRBJ2-1	TRBV19	NA
CASNPPGRPRDEQFF	TGCGCCAGCAACCCTCCGGGTCGACCACGCGATGAGCAGTTCTTC	NA	TRBJ2-1	TRBV4-1	NA
CASSQASGPTYEQYF	TGCGCCAGCAGCCAAGCCAGCGGGCCCACCTACGAGCAGTACTTC	NA	TRBJ2-7	TRBV4-1	NA
CASSSTTGNEQFF	TGTGCCAGCAGCTCGACTACGGGCAATGAGCAGTTCTTC	NA	TRBJ2-1	TRBV5-4	NA
CASSQVRDSYEQYF	TGCGCCAGCAGCCAAGTGCGGGACTCCTACGAGCAGTACTTC	NA	TRBJ2-7	TRBV4-1	NA
CASSQRPPSGGMDGQFF	TGCGCCAGCAGCCAGCGCCCCCCTAGCGGAGGTATGGACGGGCAGTTCTTC	TRBD2	TRBJ2-1	TRBV4-3	NA